A selection of T cell receptor beta chains follows, all from one sample in a study of blood T cell repertoires in COVID-19. Clones were read by immunoSEQ multiplex PCR, and TCRdb kept only the in-frame ones, dropping some. This table holds under 200,000 clones, more than 65% found once. The sequencing sample was made of PBMCs or T cells enriched from blood (not recorded which). The receptors derive from a man between 60 and 70 years old who had recovered from COVID-19. CDR3s include the opening cysteine and the closing phenylalanine or tryptophan. Each record gives: J gene, D gene, clone size, V gene, CDR3 DNA, CDR3 protein. D genes are given only for firm matches. Size values are once, few and many counts, or a class for expanded clones, and some rows have none.

j_call: TRBJ2-3; d_call: TRBD1; clone_size: .; v_call: TRBV7-9; cdr3_nt: TGTGCCAGCAGCTTCGAGATGACAGGGGTGGCAGATACGCAGTATTTT; cdr3_aa: CASSFEMTGVADTQYF
j_call: TRBJ1-6; d_call: .; clone_size: once; v_call: TRBV28; cdr3_nt: TGTGCCAGCAGTTTTAGGGGCAGAAATTCACCCCTCCACTTT; cdr3_aa: CASSFRGRNSPLHF
j_call: TRBJ1-4; d_call: .; clone_size: .; v_call: TRBV2; cdr3_nt: TGTGCCAGCAGTGACCAGGGGAGATCTAATGAAAAACTGTTTTTT; cdr3_aa: CASSDQGRSNEKLFF
j_call: TRBJ1-1; d_call: .; clone_size: .; v_call: TRBV7-2; cdr3_nt: TGTGCCAGCAGCTTAGATTACTCGACTGAAGCTTTCTTT; cdr3_aa: CASSLDYSTEAFF
j_call: TRBJ2-7; d_call: TRBD2; clone_size: .; v_call: TRBV18; cdr3_nt: TGTGCCAGCTCCCCCCCGGGACTAGCGGGAGAAAAAGGTCTCTACGAGCAGTACTTC; cdr3_aa: CASSPPGLAGEKGLYEQYF
j_call: TRBJ2-5; d_call: .; clone_size: .; v_call: TRBV29-1; cdr3_nt: TGCAGCGTACAGGAGCAACAAGAGACCCAGTACTTC; cdr3_aa: CSVQEQQETQYF
j_call: TRBJ2-7; d_call: TRBD1; clone_size: .; v_call: TRBV11-2; cdr3_nt: TGTGCCAGCAGCTTAGAAACAGGGGGTTCCTACGAGCAGTACTTC; cdr3_aa: CASSLETGGSYEQYF
j_call: TRBJ2-1; d_call: .; clone_size: few; v_call: TRBV7-2; cdr3_nt: TGTGCCAGCAGCTCGCGGGGTTACGAGAATGAGCAGTTCTTC; cdr3_aa: CASSSRGYENEQFF
j_call: TRBJ1-2; d_call: .; clone_size: .; v_call: TRBV6-1; cdr3_nt: TGTGCCAGCAGTGAATTGGTCGGGGGACCAGCCCCTGATGGCTACACCTTC; cdr3_aa: CASSELVGGPAPDGYTF
j_call: TRBJ2-7; d_call: TRBD1; clone_size: .; v_call: TRBV29-1; cdr3_nt: TGCAGCGTGGGGACAGGGCCCTACGAGCAGTACTTC; cdr3_aa: CSVGTGPYEQYF
j_call: TRBJ1-2; d_call: .; clone_size: .; v_call: TRBV28; cdr3_nt: TGTGCCAGCAGTTTGTTCACCGGGGTCCTATTCGTCTATGGCTACACCTTC; cdr3_aa: CASSLFTGVLFVYGYTF
j_call: TRBJ2-5; d_call: TRBD2; clone_size: once; v_call: TRBV6-5; cdr3_nt: TGTGCCAGCGGACTAGCGGGAGGGATTCAAGAGACCCAGTACTTC; cdr3_aa: CASGLAGGIQETQYF
j_call: TRBJ1-1; d_call: .; clone_size: .; v_call: TRBV5-1; cdr3_nt: TGCGCCAGCAGCCATAGCGCAGGGGAGAACACTGAAGCTTTCTTT; cdr3_aa: CASSHSAGENTEAFF
j_call: TRBJ1-1; d_call: TRBD1; clone_size: .; v_call: TRBV5-1; cdr3_nt: TGCGCCAGCAGGTTAAGAGACAGGGGATTCGGAAAAATTGAAGCTTTCTTT; cdr3_aa: CASRLRDRGFGKIEAFF
j_call: TRBJ2-7; d_call: .; clone_size: .; v_call: TRBV27; cdr3_nt: TGTGCCAGCAGTTTAAACAGGGCGTCCTACGAGCAGTACTTC; cdr3_aa: CASSLNRASYEQYF
j_call: TRBJ2-7; d_call: TRBD1; clone_size: .; v_call: TRBV30; cdr3_nt: TGTGCCTGGAGTCGCGGACAGGGATACGAGCAGTACTTC; cdr3_aa: CAWSRGQGYEQYF
j_call: TRBJ2-7; d_call: .; clone_size: .; v_call: TRBV6-5; cdr3_nt: TGTGCCAGCAGCCGACACCGAAATCTCTACGAGCAGTACTTC; cdr3_aa: CASSRHRNLYEQYF